Following are 19 T cell receptor beta chains from one sample sequenced in a study of molecular identifiers for immune sequencing clone quantification. Via MiXCR, TCRdb re-called the PCR reads, giving one row per CDR3 protein. The sample has about 640,000 distinct CDR3 sequences; 15% to 20% are singletons. Sequenced: naive CD8+ T cells from blood, with Jurkat cell RNA spiked in. The subset was: FACS-sorted CD8+CD4-CCR7+CD45RA+ naive T cells. Every receptor here comes from a human donor in good health. Some libraries in this study had Jurkat cell RNA spiked in.

The sample holds many counts of this clonotype. J is TRBJ1-1 and V is TRBV27, with D uncertain. The germline V gene encodes CDR1 MNHEY and CDR2 SMNVEV (reference sequence). This CDR3 spans 13 amino acids. The ends were cut back, 3 bases at V and 4 bases at J, with 9 bases in the middle. Here the CDR3 reads CASSFQVGTEAFF. CDR3 in DNA: TGTGCCAGCAGTTTTCAAGTGGGCACTGAAGCTTTCTTT.

In this sample, this clonotype turned up many times. One junction end does not reproduce the germline sequence, and a read error may be involved. This chain connects TRBV2 to TRBJ2-7; D is unresolved. Germline V gene data show CDR1 as SNHLY and CDR2 as FYNNEI. This CDR3 spans 13 amino acids. Here the CDR3 reads CASSGESSHEQYF. The CDR3 region has the DNA TGTGCCAGCAGTGGTGAATCCTCCCACGAGCAGTACTTC.

On this clonotype itself: One base away lies a much larger clone, so this may be a sequencing read error. This chain uses TRBV12-3 or TRBV12-4 with TRBJ2-3; TRBD2 is a possible D gene (5 bases). The CDR3 is 12 residues long. The CDR3 spells CAGSPGTHTQYF. CDR3 sequence (DNA): TGTGCCGGCAGTCCGGGAACGCATACGCAGTATTTT.

Notes on this clonotype: This sequence may be a read error, since a much larger clone differs from it by one base. This chain uses TRBV11-1 with TRBJ2-3; tentatively, D is TRBD1 (5 bases). This CDR3 contains 18 residues. Germline V lookup: CDR1 SGHAT, CDR2 FQDESV (reference sequence). CDR3 sequence reads: CASSQGGVPAVGTDTQCF. CDR3 DNA sequence: TGTGCCAGCAGCCAGGGCGGAGTCCCAGCAGTGGGCACAGATACGCAGTGTTTT.

This clonotype showed up many times. This chain links TRBV28 with TRBJ2-3; 8 nucleotides match TRBD2. Per germline, CDR1 MDHEN and CDR2 SYDVKM. V trimming: 6 bases; J trimming: 3 bases; junction bases outside the gene matches: 8. The CDR3 runs to 15 residues. CDR3 coding DNA: TGTGCCAGCAGAAATCGGGGGGGCCAAACAGATACGCAGTATTTT. Its protein is CASRNRGGQTDTQYF.

This clonotype has just a few counts. This sequence joins TRBV2 and TRBJ2-3, with 8 nucleotides matching TRBD2. V trimming: 4 bases; J trimming: 3 bases; junction bases outside the gene matches: 9. There are 16 residues in the CDR3. Germline V gives CDR1 SNHLY, CDR2 FYNNEI. The CDR3, as DNA: TGTGCCAGCAGTGTTGAGGAGCGGGGGTTAACAGATACGCAGTATTTT. This gives the protein CASSVEERGLTDTQYF.

Many counts were recorded for this clonotype. The chain recombines TRBV28 with TRBJ2-5; the match to TRBD2 covers 11 bases. V lost 6 bases, J lost 1 base, and 10 bases stayed unmatched. The CDR3 extends over 17 amino acids. CDR1 is MDHEN, CDR2 SYDVKM, per germline. The CDR3 is CASSQGLAVTIQETQYF. CDR3 nucleotide sequence: TGTGCCAGCAGCCAGGGACTAGCGGTGACAATCCAAGAGACCCAGTACTTC.

Only a few counts were recorded for this clonotype. The V call is TRBV7-9, the J call TRBJ2-7; D might be TRBD1 (6 bases). The CDR3 spans 14 residues. CDR1 is SEHNR and CDR2 is FQNEAQ in the germline V gene (reference sequence). The V end lost 5 bases, the J end lost 4 bases, and 15 bases lay between the germline ends. Here the CDR3 reads CASSRRDNIYEQYF. CDR3 nucleotides: TGTGCCAGCAGCAGACGGGACAATATTTACGAGCAGTACTTC.

Notes on this clonotype: A much larger clonotype is one base distant, so this may be a read error. The rearrangement links TRBV9 to TRBJ2-7, with 7 nucleotides matching TRBD2. Trimming removed 2 bases from V and 5 bases from J; junction bases left unmatched: 10. Germline V lookup: CDR1 SGDLS, CDR2 YYNGEE. The CDR3 is made up of 15 amino acids. CDR3 protein: CASSVRGLTLNEQYF. As DNA, the CDR3 is TGTGCCAGCAGCGTTCGGGGACTAACTCTGAACGAGCAGTACTTC. Using reference TRBV9 and TRBJ2-7 for the parts outside the CDR3, the full variable domain is DSGVTQTPKHLITATGQRVTLRCSPRSGDLSVYWYQQSLDQGLQFLIQYYNGEERAKGNILERFSAQQFPDLHSELNLSSLELGDSALYFCASSVRGLTLNEQYFGPGTRLTVT.

This clonotype was seen at least ten times. V gene TRBV20-1 combines with J gene TRBJ2-3, with D hard to call. Germline CDR1 DFQATT, CDR2 SNEGSKA (reference sequence). This CDR3 contains 13 residues. V lost 2 bases, J lost 6 bases, and 12 bases lay in between. This CDR3 reads CSARFGHADTQYF. The CDR3 bases are TGCAGTGCTAGATTCGGGCATGCGGATACGCAGTATTTT.

This clonotype was found many times. The J gene is TRBJ2-3, the V gene TRBV20-1; no reliable D call. Trimming removed 2 bases at V and 0 bases at J, with 21 bases between. The CDR3 contains 18 residues. Germline V lookup: CDR1 DFQATT, CDR2 SNEGSKA (reference sequence). The CDR3 DNA reads TGCAGTGCTAGACCCTATGCGACGCCTACTCCTAGCACAGATACGCAGTATTTT. It encodes CSARPYATPTPSTDTQYF.

V usage is TRBV3-1 and J usage is TRBJ2-1; 11 bases are a match to TRBD2. The CDR3 sequence is 19 residues long. Germline trimming cut 0 bases from V and 2 bases from J; bases unmatched to any gene: 9. Germline values: CDR1 LGHDT, CDR2 YNNKEL (reference sequence). CDR3 sequence (DNA): TGTGCCAGCAGCCAAGAAACTAGCGGGAGAGCAGAAACCTACAATGAGCAGTTCTTC. Protein: CASSQETSGRAETYNEQFF.

This clonotype was picked up many times. This chain joins TRBV4-3 and TRBJ2-7, with D possibly TRBD1 on 6 matching bases. V lost 0 bases and J 6 bases, leaving 18 bases between the germline ends. CDR1 and CDR2 from the germline V gene are LGHNA and YSLEER. CDR3 length equals 16 residues. The CDR3 reads CASSQDTTGISPEQYF. The CDR3 DNA follows: TGCGCCAGCAGCCAAGACACCACAGGGATCTCTCCCGAGCAGTACTTC.

This clonotype was detected a few times. The chain joins TRBV30 to TRBJ1-2; unclear D gene. V dropped 2 bases and J dropped 0 bases, with 4 bases sitting between them. This CDR3 region has 12 residues. In germline, CDR1 is GTSNPN, CDR2 SVGIG (reference sequence). The chain's CDR3 is CAWSPTNYGYTF. The CDR3, as DNA: TGTGCCTGGAGTCCAACTAACTATGGCTACACCTTC.

With regard to this clonotype: This may be a read error: a much more frequent sequence differs by one nucleotide. The chain couples TRBV14 to TRBJ2-7; TRBD2 matches 14 bases. V lost 8 bases to trimming and J lost 4 bases; unmatched junction nucleotides: 10. The CDR3 loop spans 16 amino acids. Per germline, CDR1 SGHDN and CDR2 FVKESK. The CDR3 reads CASGPWGLAGVYEQYF. CDR3 sequence (DNA): TGTGCCAGCGGCCCATGGGGACTAGCGGGAGTGTACGAGCAGTACTTC.

The chain is built from TRBV20-1 and TRBJ1-2, with TRBD1 as a possible D gene (6 bases). Germline V CDR1 and CDR2: DFQATT, SNEGSKA (reference sequence). V dropped 0 bases and J dropped 4 bases, with 15 bases sitting between them. The CDR3 length is 15 residues. CDR3 sequence: CSARDPDRFGYGYTF. The CDR3 DNA is TGCAGTGCTAGAGACCCCGACAGGTTCGGCTATGGCTACACCTTC.

This clonotype was found many times. The chain recombines TRBV4-3 with TRBJ2-2, with a tentative D call TRBD1 (6 bases). The CDR3 contains 17 residues. V was clipped by 1 base and J by 6 bases, with 18 bases between them. Germline loops: CDR1 LGHNA, CDR2 YSLEER. In DNA form, the CDR3 reads TGCGCCAGCAGCCAAGTGGTTGGAACAGGGTTGGCCGGGGAGCTGTTTTTT. Its protein product is CASSQVVGTGLAGELFF.

As concerns this clonotype: Germline is not matched at one junction end, which may reflect a read error. The J gene is TRBJ2-6, the V gene TRBV7-9, with 8 nucleotides matching TRBD1. CDR1 SEHNR and CDR2 FQNEAQ come from the germline V gene (reference sequence). The CDR3 covers 22 residues. The CDR3 DNA is TGTGCCAGCGGCTTAAATTTTTTATCGACAGGGGCCCTGATCTCTGGGGCCAACGCCCTGACTTTC. Amino acids: CASGLNFLSTGALISGANALTF.

Of note for this clonotype: This clone may be a read error of a much larger clone one base away. The rearrangement uses TRBV20-1 and TRBJ2-7, with 9 bases fitting TRBD2. CDR1 and CDR2 (germline): DFQATT, SNEGSKA (reference sequence). The J segment lost 5 bases and the V segment lost 6 bases, leaving 23 bases of the junction unmatched. The CDR3 runs to 18 residues. The CDR3 bases are TGCAGTGCGCCGGATGTGGGCGGGAGGGCCTCTGTCCCTCACGAGCAGTACTTC. Amino acids: CSAPDVGGRASVPHEQYF.